This T cell receptor (beta chain) was captured in a study of T cell responses to AZD1222 COVID-19 vaccine. Clones were sequenced by immunoSEQ multiplex PCR, and TCRdb holds only the in-frame ones, with some missing. The repertoire has fewer than 100,000 clones, more than 90% of them found once; the top ten carry roughly 13%. This clone turned up a few times. This TCR derives from an adult in good health. The specimen was peripheral blood, collected on day 0 of AZD1222 vaccination.

The CDR3 protein is CAWCPGQGSNQPQHF. The CDR3 bases are TGTGCCTGGTGTCCGGGACAGGGTAGCAATCAGCCCCAGCATTTT. The rearrangement joins TRBV30 to TRBJ1-5, with 9 bases aligning to TRBD1. From germline, CDR1 is GTSNPN and CDR2 SVGIG (reference sequence). V gave up 5 bases and J gave up 0 bases; unmatched junction bases: 5. The CDR3 totals 15 residues. Using reference TRBV30 and TRBJ1-5 for the parts outside the CDR3, the full variable domain is SQTIHQWPATLVQPVGSPLSLECTVEGTSNPNLYWYRQAAGRGLQLLFYSVGIGQISSEVPQNLSASRPQDRQFILSSKKLLLSDSGFYLCAWCPGQGSNQPQHFGDGTRLSIL.